These 25 T cell receptor beta chains were all obtained from the same sample, sequenced in a study of cytomegalovirus exposure and HLA in healthy donors. Vbeta (60) and Jbeta (13) primers were used in the PCR. The table came from immunoSEQ multiplex PCR; TCRdb's copy has only in-frame clones and leaves some out. The table shows approximately 100,000 clones, with 82% occurring only once. The sample was PBMCs. The receptors originated from a man aged 50 or older in good health and CMV-seronegative.

This chain joins TRBV7-8 and TRBJ2-7, with 10 nucleotides matching TRBD2. Germline V gives CDR1 SGHVS, CDR2 FQNEAQ. The V segment lost 5 bases and the J segment 6 bases; nucleotides outside the gene matches: 19. The CDR3 covers 18 residues. CDR3 coding DNA: TGTGCCAGCAGCATAGGACTAGCGGATCCGTCTGACGGAGGCGAGCAGTACTTC. It is translated as CASSIGLADPSDGGEQYF. The variable domain in full, with the rest retrieved from reference TRBV7-8 and TRBJ2-7, is GAGVSQSPRYKVAKRGQDVALRCDPISGHVSLFWYQQALGQGPEFLTYFQNEAQLDKSGLPSDRFFAERPEGSVSTLKIQRTQQEDSAVYLCASSIGLADPSDGGEQYFGPGTRLTVT.

In regard to this clone: Additional DNA sequences in this sample encode the identical CDR3. The chain uses TRBV18 and TRBJ2-5; TRBD1 matches at 7 bases. This CDR3 is 14 amino acids long. Germline CDR1 is KGHSH and CDR2 is LQKENI. The J segment lost 5 bases and the V segment lost 6 bases, leaving 9 bases of the junction unmatched. CDR3 nucleotides: TGTGCCAGCTCCCCCCCGACAGGGCGGGAGACCCAGTACTTC. It translates to CASSPPTGRETQYF.

Here the CDR3 reads CASSYRDSRHRGYTF. In DNA form, the CDR3 reads TGTGCCAGCAGTTACCGGGACAGCCGGCATCGGGGCTACACCTTC. The chain is built from TRBV6-5 and TRBJ1-2; 7 bases are shared with TRBD1. V shed 2 bases and J 8 bases; nucleotides not matched to a gene: 11. Germline CDR1 and CDR2: MNHEY and SVGAGI. The CDR3 loop spans 15 amino acids.

The genes are TRBV7-6 and TRBJ1-1; 7 bases match TRBD1. The CDR3 totals 18 residues. V shed 3 bases, J shed 0 bases, and the junction held 13 bases outside the gene matches. Germline V gene lookup returns CDR1 SGHVS and CDR2 FNYEAQ. The CDR3 here is CASSLEGADGFLNTEAFF. The DNA for the CDR3 is TGTGCCAGCAGCTTGGAGGGGGCGGACGGCTTCCTGAACACTGAAGCTTTCTTT.

V gene TRBV7-8 combines with J gene TRBJ1-2, with 9 bases matching TRBD1. From germline, CDR1 is SGHVS and CDR2 FQNEAQ. The CDR3 contains 14 residues. After removal of 5 bases from V and 3 bases from J, the junction contained 4 bases not matched to a gene. The CDR3 loop reads CASSQGQGHYGYTF. The CDR3 bases are TGTGCCAGCAGCCAAGGACAGGGGCACTATGGCTACACCTTC.

This chain uses TRBV7-9 with TRBJ2-7, with D possibly being TRBD1 (6 bases). The CDR3 length is 15 residues. Germline CDR1 reads SEHNR; CDR2 reads FQNEAQ (reference sequence). V dropped 4 bases and J dropped 4 bases, with 17 bases sitting between them. The CDR3: CASSSDSGTNYEQYV. DNA of the CDR3: TGTGCCAGCAGCTCAGATTCCGGGACAAATTACGAGCAGTACGTC.

This clone was picked up one time. This sequence joins TRBV28 and TRBJ1-5, with TRBD1 as a possible D gene (6 bases). V was trimmed by 4 bases and J by 7 bases, leaving 11 bases between them. CDR1 is MDHEN and CDR2 is SYDVKM in the germline V gene. CDR3 length: 13 residues. The CDR3 region is CASSSRGRQPQHF. The CDR3 coding sequence is TGTGCCAGCAGTTCCAGGGGTCGGCAGCCCCAGCATTTT.

This clone was counted between two and nine times. The chain recombines TRBV5-1 with TRBJ2-1, with 7 bases lining up with TRBD2. This CDR3 has 15 residues. Germline V lookup: CDR1 SGHRS, CDR2 YFSETQ. With V trimmed by 4 bases and J by 6 bases, 10 bases remained unmatched. The CDR3 region is CASSGGGPLSNEQFF. The CDR3 DNA reads as TGCGCCAGCAGCGGGGGGGGTCCCCTTTCCAATGAGCAGTTCTTC.

V gene TRBV5-1 combines with J gene TRBJ2-2; 10 positions agree with TRBD1. The CDR3 runs to 16 residues. J lost 1 base, V lost 6 bases, and 6 bases had no gene match. CDR1 and CDR2 (germline): SGHRS, YFSETQ. CDR3 region: CASTPDRGLNTGELFF. The CDR3, as DNA: TGCGCCAGCACCCCCGACAGGGGGCTGAACACCGGGGAGCTGTTTTTT.

The CDR3 loop is CASSRQGAEAFF. In DNA, the CDR3 is TGTGCCAGCAGCAGACAGGGAGCTGAAGCTTTCTTT. The chain combines TRBV11-2 with TRBJ1-1; 7 bases match TRBD1. Per germline, CDR1 SGHAT and CDR2 FQNNGV. The CDR3 covers 12 residues. The V segment lost 5 bases and the J segment 6 bases; nucleotides outside the gene matches: 3.

The V and J genes are TRBV5-4 and TRBJ2-7; possibly TRBD2 for D (6 bases). Per the germline V gene, CDR1 is SGHNT and CDR2 is YYREEE (reference sequence). V was pared by 6 bases and J by 0 bases, with 19 bases between. The CDR3 sequence is 16 residues long. The CDR3 loop is CASTPGTPGPSYEQYF. As DNA, the CDR3 is TGTGCCAGCACCCCAGGGACTCCCGGGCCCTCCTACGAGCAGTACTTC.

This clone has just a few counts. The CDR3 loop is CASSLIPGTKNIQYF. The CDR3 DNA reads as TGCGCCAGCAGCTTGATTCCAGGGACCAAAAACATTCAGTACTTC. This sequence joins TRBV5-1 and TRBJ2-4, with D possibly matching TRBD1 (5 bases). Between the trimmed V and J ends, which lost 1 base and 2 bases, there was a span of 10 bases. The CDR3 has 15 amino acids. Germline CDR1 is SGHRS and CDR2 is YFSETQ.

The chain links TRBV5-1 to TRBJ1-4; weak D call: TRBD1 (5 bases). The germline gives CDR1 SGHRS, CDR2 YFSETQ. This CDR3 is 14 amino acids long. V gave up 4 bases and J gave up 3 bases, with 10 bases separating them. The DNA for the CDR3 is TGCGCCAGCAGCCTGGGGACTTCTAATGAAAAACTGTTTTTT. It codes for CASSLGTSNEKLFF.

The V call is TRBV7-9, the J call TRBJ2-7; 9 bases are shared with TRBD1. This CDR3 is built from 15 residues. Germline CDR1 SEHNR, CDR2 FQNEAQ (reference sequence). V dropped 8 bases and J dropped 0; count of bases not matched to a gene: 8. The CDR3 loop is CASGDPGQGSYEQYF. The CDR3 coding sequence is TGTGCCAGCGGCGACCCGGGACAGGGCTCCTACGAGCAGTACTTC.

This sequence joins TRBV6-1 and TRBJ1-2; TRBD1 might be the D (6 bases). Germline assignment: CDR1 MNHNS and CDR2 SASEGT. Trimming removed 8 bases from V and 3 bases from J, with 19 bases in between. The length of the CDR3 is 15 residues. The CDR3 is CASRMDHGGHYGYTF. For the CDR3, the DNA is TGTGCCAGCCGTATGGATCATGGGGGCCACTATGGCTACACCTTC.

For this clone: The same CDR3 is also encoded by other DNA sequences in this sample. This sequence joins TRBV19 and TRBJ1-1, with 7 bases that match TRBD1. V shed 8 bases, J shed 0 bases, and the junction held 3 bases outside the gene matches. CDR1 LNHDA and CDR2 SQIVND come from the germline V gene (reference sequence). The CDR3 totals 13 residues. As DNA, the CDR3 is TGTGCCAGTCGTGGGACAGTGAACACTGAAGCTTTCTTT. It encodes CASRGTVNTEAFF.

This chain connects TRBV2 to TRBJ2-7; 10 nucleotides line up with TRBD1. Trimming removed 7 bases from V and 3 bases from J; junction bases left unmatched: 9. This CDR3 is built from 15 residues. CDR1 SNHLY and CDR2 FYNNEI come from the germline V gene. CDR3 bases: TGTGCCAGCATGTCGTCCGGGACAGGGGTCTACGAGCAGTACTTC. It is translated as CASMSSGTGVYEQYF.

CDR3 nucleotide sequence: TGTTCCTGTACACCGGGACAGCTTAACTATGGCTACACCTTC. Translated, it gives CSCTPGQLNYGYTF. The V gene is TRBV7-9, the J gene TRBJ1-2; TRBD1 agrees at 7 bases. CDR1 and CDR2 from the germline V gene are SEHNR and FQNEAQ (reference sequence). The CDR3 covers 14 residues.

This clone was counted only a few times. The chain couples TRBV7-8 to TRBJ1-2; TRBD1 matches 7 bases. V lost 5 bases to trimming and J lost 2 bases; unmatched junction nucleotides: 5. This CDR3 has 14 residues. Germline V gene sequence: CDR1 SGHVS, CDR2 FQNEAQ. The CDR3 spells CASSHRTGNYGYTF. DNA of the CDR3: TGTGCCAGCAGCCACAGGACAGGAAACTATGGCTACACCTTC.

The chain carries TRBV5-1 and TRBJ2-2; D possibly corresponds to TRBD2 (5 bases). The CDR3 has 14 amino acids. Trimming pared 8 bases from V and 5 bases from J, leaving 16 bases between. Germline CDR1 is SGHRS and CDR2 is YFSETQ. CDR3 protein: CASWEGGGTGELFF. The CDR3 DNA reads as TGCGCCAGTTGGGAAGGAGGAGGAACCGGGGAGCTGTTTTTT.

This chain links TRBV2 with TRBJ1-5; 10 bases align to TRBD1. This CDR3 has 15 residues. V lost 7 bases, J lost 7 bases, and 10 bases stayed unmatched. The germline gives CDR1 SNHLY, CDR2 FYNNEI. The CDR3 coding sequence is TGTGCCAGCATTCCCGGGACAGGGGCGGAACAGCCCCAGCATTTT. Translating gives CASIPGTGAEQPQHF.

The CDR3 region is CATSTGQGLAQYF. In DNA, the CDR3 is TGTGCCACCAGTACAGGACAGGGACTGGCCCAGTACTTC. The genes are TRBV15 and TRBJ2-5; 8 bases fit TRBD1. CDR3 size: 13 residues. Germline V gene lookup returns CDR1 LNHNV and CDR2 YYDKDF (reference sequence). J was trimmed by 9 bases and V by 6 bases; bases with no gene match: 9.

The chain combines TRBV7-2 with TRBJ1-5; D remains unclear. This CDR3 has 15 amino acids. Trimming left V 2 bases short and J 3 bases short, with 11 bases between. Germline-derived CDR1 and CDR2 are SGHTA and FQGNSA. The CDR3 sequence is CASSLFPMNNQPQHF. The CDR3 DNA sequence: TGTGCCAGCAGCTTATTCCCTATGAACAATCAGCCCCAGCATTTT.

CDR3 loop: CASSLSGQGALMNTEAFF. Written as DNA, the CDR3 is TGCGCCAGCAGCTTATCGGGACAGGGGGCCCTTATGAACACTGAAGCTTTCTTT. The rearrangement links TRBV5-1 to TRBJ1-1; 12 positions agree with TRBD1. V lost 2 bases to trimming and J lost 0 bases; unmatched junction nucleotides: 8. The germline CDR1 and CDR2 sequences are SGHRS and YFSETQ. The CDR3 sequence is 18 residues long.

V gene TRBV10-1 combines with J gene TRBJ2-1, with 12 nucleotides matching TRBD2. V was clipped by 3 bases and J by 12 bases; unmatched bases: 6. CDR1 and CDR2 from the germline V gene are WNHNN and SYGVQD (reference sequence). CDR3 size: 14 residues. The CDR3 DNA follows: TGCGCCAGCAGTGATCCTAGCGGGGGGGCCTGGCAGTTCTTC. Translated, it gives CASSDPSGGAWQFF.